This T cell receptor (beta chain) was sequenced in a study of T-cell reconstitution after alpha-beta-depleted transplantation in children. The CDR3 extends over 14 amino acids. Germline assignment: CDR1 SGHRS and CDR2 YFSETQ. Trimming removed 3 bases from V and 5 bases from J; junction bases left unmatched: 6. It was with unique molecular identifiers that the TCRbeta library was prepared. From the PCR reads, TCRdb called clonotypes with MiXCR, one entry per CDR3 protein. Of under 300,000 distinct CDR3 sequences in the sample, 7.5% to 10% were seen once. This clonotype was seen many times. This clonotype was obtained from a human donor who donated a stem cell graft to a child with SCID. The sequencing used PBMCs from the stem cell graft donor, collected from the stem cell graft. The chain links TRBV5-1 to TRBJ2-5; TRBD1 matches at 8 bases. DNA for the CDR3: TGCGCCAGCAGCTACGGACAGGGATCGGAGACCCAGTACTTC. This codes for CASSYGQGSETQYF.